This T cell receptor (beta chain) emerged from a study of shared clonotypes between healthy human individuals. Study findings and constraints: Some clonotypes were shared by all four sorted-subset donors, while others were not shared. The non-shared ones had lower generation probabilities than the shared ones. For naive CD4 cells, approximately 4.8% of clonotypes were shared across a few donors.

This clone was found once. As yet, its antigen is unknown. Clones were read by immunoSEQ multiplex PCR, and TCRdb kept only the in-frame ones, dropping some. Of over 1.5 million clones in the sample, 95% to 99% were seen once. Researchers partitioned CD4+ cells into CD45RA+ naive and CD45RA-negative memory subsets. The sequencing input was naive CD4+ T cells sorted from blood. Noted subset: CD45RA+ positively selected. This TCR came from a man younger than 45 in good health.

The CDR3 region is CASSSGHLVGSAYEQYF. DNA for the CDR3: TGCGCCAGCAGTTCGGGACATCTGGTCGGGAGCGCCTACGAGCAGTACTTC. The chain recombines TRBV5-1 with TRBJ2-7; tentatively, D is TRBD1 or TRBD2 (6 bases each). V gave up 5 bases and J gave up 2 bases, with 23 bases separating them. There are 17 residues in the CDR3. Germline-derived CDR1 and CDR2 are SGHRS and YFSETQ. Looking up the rest from reference TRBV5-1 and TRBJ2-7 gives the full variable domain: KAGVTQTPRYLIKTRGQQVTLSCSPISGHRSVSWYQQTPGQGLQFLFEYFSETQRNKGNFPGRFSGRQFSNSRSEMNVSTLELGDSALYLCASSSGHLVGSAYEQYFGPGTRLTVT.